The clone carrying this T cell receptor beta chain was observed a few times. Its antigen is unknown. TCRdb processed the RT-PCR reads anew with MiXCR; each CDR3 protein has one entry. The table records 800,000 or so distinct CDR3 sequences, 20% to 25% of them present only once. The sample belongs to a study of response to subunit inactivated influenza vaccine. Notes on the study in general: Researchers suggested that each seasonal influenza vaccination recruits few new T cells.

The CDR3 is 15 amino acids. Trimming cost V 1 base and J 2 bases, with 13 bases left between them. The germline V gene has CDR1 DFQATT and CDR2 SNEGSKA (reference sequence). Sequenced here: PBMCs from blood, sampled approximately 5 days after vaccination. The chain uses TRBV20-1 and TRBJ2-3, with D possibly being TRBD1 (6 bases). The receptor was derived from a middle-aged man who received an inactivated influenza vaccine. The CDR3 region has the DNA TGCAGTGCTAGAGCTCCAGGGGACCCCACAGATACGCAGTATTTT. Its translation is CSARAPGDPTDTQYF.